The 10 T cell receptor beta chains reported below all come from one sample, sequenced in a study of shared clonotypes between healthy human individuals. Assay: immunoSEQ multiplex PCR; the TCRdb copy retains only in-frame clones and omits some. The profile shows approximately 2,000,000 clones, around 92% of them singletons. Sequenced input: naive CD4+ T cells from PBMCs. The subset was: CD45RA+ positively selected. These receptors were obtained from a man in his late teens or twenties in good health. Some clones in this sample may be carry-over from other donors' samples.

The rearrangement uses TRBV9 and TRBJ2-5; D possibly corresponds to TRBD2 (6 bases). V was shortened by 0 bases and J by 5 bases, with 14 bases between the two germline ends. This CDR3 region has 15 residues. Germline loops: CDR1 SGDLS, CDR2 YYNGEE. The CDR3 coding sequence is TGTGCCAGCAGCGTAGCCTCGGGGGAAGCGGAGACCCAGTACTTC. Translation gives CASSVASGEAETQYF.

This clone was observed once. This chain links TRBV2 with TRBJ2-5, with D hard to call. CDR3 length: 14 amino acids. The germline V gene has CDR1 SNHLY and CDR2 FYNNEI. V shed 3 bases and J shed 2 bases, with 10 bases lying between them. CDR3 sequence (DNA): TGTGCCAGCAGTGATACCTCGGTACAAGAGACCCAGTACTTC. Translated, it gives CASSDTSVQETQYF.

The chain has TRBV7-8 and TRBJ2-7, with D maybe TRBD2 (5 bases). This CDR3 region has 14 residues. V lost 5 bases and J lost 6, with 17 bases in between. CDR1 and CDR2 (germline): SGHVS, FQNEAQ. Here the CDR3 reads CASSGPGSLREQYF. The CDR3 DNA is TGTGCCAGCAGCGGACCGGGATCTTTGCGCGAGCAGTACTTC.

This chain links TRBV28 with TRBJ2-7, with D possibly being TRBD2 (5 bases). V was pared by 4 bases and J by 3 bases, with 16 bases between. The length of the CDR3 is 15 residues. Germline lookup yields CDR1 MDHEN and CDR2 SYDVKM. Here the CDR3 DNA reads TGTGCCAGCAGTTCCCGGACTCCCAGCAGCTACGAGCAGTACTTC. Encoded protein: CASSSRTPSSYEQYF.

The rearrangement joins TRBV4-1 to TRBJ2-1; either TRBD1 or TRBD2 may supply D (5 bases each). CDR1 MGHRA and CDR2 YSYEKL come from the germline V gene. V lost 4 bases to trimming and J lost 12 bases, with 22 bases between them. The CDR3 length is 15 residues. The CDR3 nucleotides read TGCGCCAGCAGCCCTCCCGGACGGGTGGGGGAACGGCAGTTCTTC. This sequence encodes CASSPPGRVGERQFF.

This chain links TRBV18 with TRBJ1-2, with 8 positions matching TRBD1. With 2 bases clipped from V and 8 bases from J, the junction kept 13 bases outside the gene matches. The CDR3 length is 16 residues. From germline, CDR1 is KGHSH and CDR2 LQKENI. The chain's CDR3 is CASSPGTGPQEGGYTF. CDR3 nucleotide sequence: TGTGCCAGCTCACCAGGGACAGGACCTCAAGAGGGAGGCTACACCTTC. Full variable domain (remainder filled in from reference TRBV18 and TRBJ1-2): NAGVMQNPRHLVRRRGQEARLRCSPMKGHSHVYWYRQLPEEGLKFMVYLQKENIIDESGMPKERFSAEFPKEGPSILRIQQVVRGDSAAYFCASSPGTGPQEGGYTFGSGTRLTVV.

This clone was seen once. This chain joins TRBV27 and TRBJ2-7; D is undetermined. The ends were cut back, 6 bases at V and 3 bases at J, with 9 bases in the middle. The CDR3 covers 12 residues. Per the germline V gene, CDR1 is MNHEY and CDR2 is SMNVEV (reference sequence). CDR3 in amino acids: CASSADLYEQYF. The CDR3 nucleotides are TGTGCCAGCAGCGCAGACCTCTACGAGCAGTACTTC.

The CDR3 is CASSKGLAAGELFF. The CDR3 DNA follows: TGCGCCAGCAGCAAGGGACTAGCGGCCGGGGAGCTGTTTTTT. The chain uses TRBV5-1 and TRBJ2-2; 11 positions match TRBD2. CDR3 length equals 14 residues. Germline trimming cut 4 bases from V and 6 bases from J; bases unmatched to any gene: 2. CDR1 is SGHRS, CDR2 YFSETQ, per germline.

The J gene is TRBJ1-5, the V gene TRBV28; 9 bases agree with TRBD1. With 2 bases clipped from V and 6 bases from J, the junction kept 8 bases outside the gene matches. The CDR3 has 16 residues. Germline V gene lookup returns CDR1 MDHEN and CDR2 SYDVKM. CDR3 region: CASSLGTGRIGQPQHF. CDR3 bases: TGTGCCAGCAGTTTAGGGACAGGGAGGATAGGTCAGCCCCAGCATTTT.

The J gene is TRBJ2-2, the V gene TRBV28, with TRBD1 as a possible D gene (5 bases). The CDR3 contains 15 residues. Trimming took off 1 base at V and 4 bases at J, with 10 bases between the two ends. Germline V CDR1 and CDR2: MDHEN, SYDVKM. The CDR3 reads CASSLYDRSTGELFF. CDR3 DNA: TGTGCCAGCAGTTTATACGACAGATCCACCGGGGAGCTGTTTTTT.